The TCR beta chain described here comes from a study of cytomegalovirus exposure and HLA in healthy donors. Study conclusions and caveats: In a later analysis, at a false discovery rate of 0.05, over 15,000 TCR beta sequences matched HLA alleles. One later analysis reportedly identified an Asian-associated ancestry cluster that showed fewer N-insertions than the roughly 640-donor mean.

Amplification used 60 Vbeta primers and 13 Jbeta primers. TCRdb keeps only in-frame clones here, not all; method: immunoSEQ multiplex PCR. The sample lists around 100,000 clones, approximately 70% seen once, with 3.5% to 4.5% in the top ten. As regards this clone: The antigen is not known.

With V trimmed by 11 bases and J by 2 bases, 6 bases remained unmatched. This CDR3 contains 12 residues. Germline V gene data show CDR1 as SGHVS and CDR2 as FNYEAQ. Sequences were obtained from PBMCs. The J gene is TRBJ2-7, the V gene TRBV7-6; 7 bases agree with TRBD1. The TCR originated in a man aged 40-55 years in good health and CMV-seronegative. The CDR3 is CASGTEPYEQYF. CDR3 coding DNA: TGTGCCTCCGGGACAGAGCCCTACGAGCAGTACTTC.